The 21 T cell receptor beta chains reported below all come from one sample, sequenced in a study of blood T cells in healthy people across ages. With a J-beta primer mix and a sample-barcoded 5' primer, a second PCR ran about 7 to 11 cycles. One entry per CDR3 protein, called by TCRdb with MiXCR from the 5' RACE reads. The table records 850,000 to 1,100,000 distinct CDR3 sequences, around two fifths of them present only once. The sample was blood. These receptors all come from a man in his late teens or twenties in good health.

Here the CDR3 reads CASSVGGVADAFFKQYF. CDR3 nucleotide sequence: TGTGCCAGCAGCGTAGGCGGTGTGGCTGACGCGTTTTTTAAGCAGTACTTC. The chain employs TRBV9 and TRBJ2-5, with D uncertain. Germline assignment: CDR1 SGDLS and CDR2 YYNGEE. This CDR3 comprises 17 residues. With 0 bases removed from V and 11 bases from J, the gap between germline ends came to 26 bases.

The rearrangement joins TRBV5-8 to TRBJ1-3, with 8 bases lining up with TRBD1. CDR3 length: 15 residues. Trimming at V came to 7 bases and at J to 5 bases, leaving 11 bases not matched to a gene. Germline CDR1 is SGHTS and CDR2 is YDEGEE. As DNA, the CDR3 is TGTGCCAGCTTCGACCGGGACAGGAGAAGAAACACCATATATTTT. It encodes CASFDRDRRRNTIYF.

The CDR3 loop reads CASKGPLQETQFF. In DNA form, the CDR3 reads TGTGCCAGCAAGGGACCCCTGCAAGAGACCCAGTTCTTC. V is TRBV6-5 and J is TRBJ2-5; either TRBD1 or TRBD2 may supply D (5 bases each). The J call could be wrong; TRBJ2-1 is a better fit for the DNA end. CDR1 and CDR2 (germline): MNHEY, SVGAGI. The CDR3 length is 13 residues.

There are a few counts of this clonotype. The chain couples TRBV4-3 to TRBJ2-1; D remains unclear. V lost 0 bases and J lost 4, with 10 bases in between. From germline, CDR1 is LGHNA and CDR2 YSLEER. This CDR3 spans 15 amino acids. CDR3 region: CASSQEAPSYNEQFF. CDR3 sequence (DNA): TGCGCCAGCAGCCAAGAGGCCCCTAGTTACAATGAGCAGTTCTTC.

This clonotype was seen a few times. The rearrangement joins TRBV4-3 to TRBJ1-1; no clear D. Trimming removed 1 base from V and 0 bases from J, with 12 bases in between. This CDR3 is built from 16 residues. CDR1 and CDR2 from the germline V gene are LGHNA and YSLEER. This CDR3 reads CASSQGVGRLNTEAFF. Written as DNA, the CDR3 is TGCGCCAGCAGCCAAGGGGTCGGTCGGTTGAACACTGAAGCTTTCTTT.

This clonotype appeared a few times. One end of the junction does not line up with germline, which may come from a read error. This chain links TRBV4-2 with TRBJ1-2; D is possibly TRBD1 (5 bases). The germline CDR1 and CDR2 sequences are LGHNA and YNFKEQ. This CDR3 has 15 amino acids. For the CDR3, the DNA is TGTGCCAGCAGACCGGGGGTAGCCCCTAACCATGGCTACACCTTC. Amino acid sequence: CASRPGVAPNHGYTF.

Here the CDR3 DNA reads TGTGCCAGCAGAGCGACAGGGGCCACTGAAGCTTTCTTT. Translating it yields CASRATGATEAFF. The chain combines TRBV12-3 or TRBV12-4 with TRBJ1-1; TRBD1 agrees at 8 bases. This CDR3 region has 13 residues. V lost 6 bases, J lost 4 bases, and 4 bases stayed unmatched.

This clonotype turned up a few times. The chain couples TRBV20-1 to TRBJ2-3; D gene ambiguous. CDR1 and CDR2 from the germline V gene are DFQATT and SNEGSKA (reference sequence). Trimming took 0 bases from V and 3 from J, leaving 10 bases between them. The CDR3 has 14 amino acids. The DNA of the CDR3 is TGCAGTGCTAGAGATTTTACCGGGACAGATACGCAGTATTTT. Translation: CSARDFTGTDTQYF.

This sequence joins TRBV3-1 and TRBJ2-1; D assignment may be TRBD1 or TRBD2 (5 bases each). V lost 5 bases to trimming and J lost 9 bases, with 20 bases between them. In germline, CDR1 is LGHDT, CDR2 YNNKEL (reference sequence). The CDR3 loop spans 15 amino acids. In nucleotides, the CDR3 is TGTGCCAGCAGCGACGGTCTGCAGGGTCGGGGTGAGCAGTTCTTC. Translating gives CASSDGLQGRGEQFF.

This clonotype turned up a few times. This chain links TRBV29-1 with TRBJ1-2, with no clear D. CDR3 size: 14 residues. V was pared by 1 base and J by 0 bases, with 9 bases between. CDR1 is SQVTM, CDR2 ANQGSEA, per germline. CDR3 protein: CSVEGRATNYGYTF. CDR3 sequence (DNA): TGCAGCGTTGAAGGAAGGGCAACTAACTATGGCTACACCTTC.

The chain recombines TRBV12-3 or TRBV12-4 with TRBJ1-2; 8 bases match TRBD1. J gave up 5 bases and V 1 base, and 3 bases lay outside the gene matches. This CDR3 has 14 amino acids. The CDR3 bases are TGTGCCAGCAGTTTAGGGACAGGGCTTTATGGCTACACCTTC. Translation gives CASSLGTGLYGYTF.

The genes are TRBV7-9 and TRBJ1-5; no clear D gene. Between the trimmed V and J ends, which lost 1 base and 5 bases, there was a span of 6 bases. Germline V lookup: CDR1 SEHNR, CDR2 FQNEAQ (reference sequence). The CDR3 is 13 residues long. CDR3: CASSLGSYQPQHF. The CDR3 DNA sequence: TGTGCCAGCAGCTTAGGATCCTATCAGCCCCAGCATTTT.

This chain uses TRBV6-2 or TRBV6-3 with TRBJ2-7, with 10 bases lining up with TRBD2. There are 18 residues in the CDR3. The ends lost 2 bases at V and 0 bases at J; junction bases unmatched: 10. Per the germline V gene, CDR1 is MNHEY and CDR2 is SVGEGT. The CDR3, as DNA: TGTGCCAGCAGTTACAGATCGGGACTAGCGCCGAGCTCCTACGAGCAGTACTTC. It translates to CASSYRSGLAPSSYEQYF.

The chain links TRBV20-1 to TRBJ1-6; D remains unclear. CDR3 length equals 16 residues. V was pared by 3 bases and J by 5 bases, with 17 bases between. The germline gives CDR1 DFQATT, CDR2 SNEGSKA (reference sequence). Here the CDR3 DNA reads TGCAGTGCTAGGGAGTCTCCAAAAAGGGATAATTCACCCCTCCACTTT. This sequence encodes CSARESPKRDNSPLHF.

This clonotype was recorded many times. This chain connects TRBV7-2 to TRBJ2-3; D not resolved. Germline values: CDR1 SGHTA, CDR2 FQGNSA. The CDR3 runs 14 residues. Trimming took 1 base from V and 2 from J, leaving 7 bases between them. CDR3 amino acids: CASSLGPNTDTQYF. DNA of the CDR3: TGTGCCAGCAGCTTAGGACCAAACACAGATACGCAGTATTTT.

This clonotype showed up just a few times. The V gene is TRBV7-2, the J gene TRBJ2-1; TRBD2 agrees at 8 bases. This CDR3 is built from 18 residues. J gave up 0 bases and V 3 bases, and 10 bases lay outside the gene matches. Germline lookup yields CDR1 SGHTA and CDR2 FQGNSA. The CDR3 here is CASSLRGGFQSSYNEQFF. CDR3 in DNA: TGTGCCAGCAGCTTGCGCGGGGGGTTCCAGAGCTCCTACAATGAGCAGTTCTTC.

The chain joins TRBV12-3 or TRBV12-4 to TRBJ1-1; D ambiguous. The V end was cut by 7 bases, the J end by 6 bases, with 12 bases between. The CDR3 totals 12 residues. The CDR3 sequence: CASTSGRSEAFF. CDR3 DNA: TGTGCCAGCACCTCGGGCAGGTCTGAAGCTTTCTTT.

This clonotype has just a few counts. The chain uses TRBV27 and TRBJ2-1, with 9 bases that match TRBD1. The V segment lost 3 bases and the J segment 12 bases; nucleotides outside the gene matches: 12. CDR3 length equals 15 residues. Per the germline V gene, CDR1 is MNHEY and CDR2 is SMNVEV (reference sequence). CDR3 in DNA: TGTGCCAGCAGTTTTTGGGGACAGGGTATAACGGCGCAGTTCTTC. Its translation is CASSFWGQGITAQFF.

The chain links TRBV5-1 to TRBJ2-6, with 7 nucleotides matching TRBD1. The CDR3 extends over 17 amino acids. In germline, CDR1 is SGHRS, CDR2 YFSETQ. V was pared by 5 bases and J by 0 bases, with 8 bases of the junction left unmatched. The CDR3 DNA is TGCGCCAGCAGTAACCCGACAGGGACCTCTGGGGCCAACGTCCTGACTTTC. This sequence encodes CASSNPTGTSGANVLTF.

This chain connects TRBV6-6 to TRBJ2-4; TRBD1 aligns across 9 bases. Unmatched junction bases numbered 22, after V lost 6 bases and J lost 13 bases. CDR3 length: 17 residues. Germline V gene data show CDR1 as MNHNY and CDR2 as SVGAGI (reference sequence). The CDR3 bases are TGTGCCAGCAGACCTCGGACAGGGGCCGGGTTATTCGTGGAGCAGTACTTC. Its translation is CASRPRTGAGLFVEQYF.

J is TRBJ2-1 and V is TRBV20-1; the D is unclear. CDR3 size: 13 residues. Trimming took 5 bases from V and 5 from J, leaving 13 bases between them. Looked up from germline, CDR1 is DFQATT and CDR2 is SNEGSKA (reference sequence). CDR3 DNA: TGCAGTGCTGCTCCATCCCGGAACAATGAGCAGTTCTTC. Translated, it gives CSAAPSRNNEQFF.